This entry concerns a single T cell receptor beta chain. The antigen is unknown. Time point here: persistent/refractory GD, antithyroid drugs over 5 years with positive TRAb. PBMCs provided the RNA from which the TCR library was made. Germline loops: CDR1 SQVTM, CDR2 ANQGSEA. This CDR3 is 13 amino acids long. Trimming pared 3 bases from V and 1 base from J, leaving 6 bases between. Building the TCR beta libraries relied on iRepertoire HTBI primers, and CDR3 regions underwent Arm-PCR. As processed by the authors: Identified across the samples were 50 to 70 TRBV segments and 13 to 15 TRBJ segments. TCRdb re-analysed the multiplex PCR reads in MiXCR, keeping a single row per CDR3 protein. None of the V and J calls come from the authors' own analysis; TCRdb made them. The sample carries 700,000 or so distinct CDR3 sequences, 30% recorded once. The data were taken from a study of regulatory T cells in long-lasting Graves disease.

Study-wide findings and caveats: Newly diagnosed Graves' patients exceeded persistent ones in TCR diversity. Newly diagnosed patients shared about 950 public clonotypes; persistent patients shared around 2,500.

V usage is TRBV29-1 and J usage is TRBJ2-2, with D unresolved. This receptor was identified in a female donor with Graves disease. The input for sequencing was peripheral blood mononuclear cells (PBMCs), taken when the disease was refractory, from a patient treated with antithyroid drugs. CDR3 loop: CSVDILNTGELFF. Written as DNA, the CDR3 is TGCAGCGTTGACATCTTGAACACCGGGGAGCTGTTTTTT.